This TCR beta chain came from a study of blood T cell repertoires in COVID-19 (dated by TCRdb to between 2020 and 2021). Some background on the complete study: Samples from collaborators originated in the United States, Italy and Spain and spanned both the acute and convalescent phases of COVID-19. The repertoires were made available in a free public database intended to serve as a resource for research on the immune response to SARS-CoV-2. The sample metadata nearly always contained a de-identified subject ID, COVID-19 status, age in years and sex. Where available, HLA class I and class II types were taken from metadata supplied by the sample provider and were not determined by assay-based typing. The prospective study material was composed of cDNA or gDNA derived from T cells, B-cell-depleted T cells, or PBMCs. The dataset comprised deeply sampled blood TCRbeta repertoires from subjects exposed to, actively infected with, or recovered from COVID-19. Samples were obtained from the ongoing ImmuneRACE study (first 160 participants) and from 1,000 to 1,500 subjects provided by 6 global collaborators.

Study-wide findings and limitations: The quantity of clinical and demographic metadata differed by source and by participant and was supplied without curation.

In the case of this clone: Its antigen is still unknown. It has no much larger one-base neighbor in the sample; base qualities were not kept. The same CDR3 is also encoded by other DNA sequences in this sample.

The CDR3 has 12 amino acids, counting the end cysteine and phenylalanine. Only CDR3 DNA is held: 36 bases, read in frame from base 1. The junction carries 7 bases between V and J, which are trimmed by 2 bases and 6 bases respectively. As encoded in the germline V gene, CDR1 is KGHSH while CDR2 is LQKENI. TCRbeta CDR3 regions were amplified from genomic DNA by means of the immunoSEQ Assay, a bias-controlled multiplex PCR. The original methods were these. The number of nucleated cells in each sample was estimated from the amplification of reference gene primers within the assay. To quantify the absolute abundance of each unique TCRbeta CDR3 rearrangement, sequence reads were collapsed and filtered. For each sample, productive Simpson clonality was calculated by taking the square root of Simpson's diversity index across productive rearrangements. TCRdb's version of the immuneACCESS table is confined to in-frame rearrangements and falls short of the full clone set. An unresolved V gene accounts for under half of the shortfall where checked; the remainder is of unknown origin. The V and J calls and the clone size are those of that table, but D and trimming were determined from the DNA. The sample yields approximately 240,000 clones; approximately 80% were counted once. Over 5.5% of the sample comes from the top ten.

Collaborating institutions collected whole blood in K2EDTA tubes following their own protocols. For TCRbeta analysis, collaborators shipped samples as frozen whole blood, isolated PBMCs, or DNA extracted from either of those sample types. The chain joins TRBV18 to TRBJ1-1, with the D gene uncertain. The receptor comes from a woman aged 60-75 years with active or convalescent COVID-19. Sequenced input: peripheral blood. CDR3 region: CASSPGQAEAFF. The DNA reads as follows: TGTGCCAGCTCACCAGGGCAAGCTGAAGCTTTCTTT. The entire variable domain, with the stretches around the CDR3 drawn from the reference TRBV18 and TRBJ1-1 proteins, is NAGVMQNPRHLVRRRGQEARLRCSPMKGHSHVYWYRQLPEEGLKFMVYLQKENIIDESGMPKERFSAEFPKEGPSILRIQQVVRGDSAAYFCASSPGQAEAFFGQGTRLTVV.